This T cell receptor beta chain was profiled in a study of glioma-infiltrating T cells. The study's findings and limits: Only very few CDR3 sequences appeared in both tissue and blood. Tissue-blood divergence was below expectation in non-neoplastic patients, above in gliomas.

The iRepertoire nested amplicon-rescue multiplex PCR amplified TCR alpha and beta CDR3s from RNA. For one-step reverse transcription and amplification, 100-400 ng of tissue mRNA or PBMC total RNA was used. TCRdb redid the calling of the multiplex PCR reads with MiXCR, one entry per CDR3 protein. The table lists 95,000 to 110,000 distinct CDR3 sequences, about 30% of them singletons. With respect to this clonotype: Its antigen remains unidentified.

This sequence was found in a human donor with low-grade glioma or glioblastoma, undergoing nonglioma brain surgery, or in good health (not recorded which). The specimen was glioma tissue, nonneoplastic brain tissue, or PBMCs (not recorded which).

CDR3 nucleotides: TGTGCCAGCAGCTTAGCTCTTCCCCCCTACGAGCAGTACTTC. Its protein is CASSLALPPYEQYF. The chain joins TRBV7-2 to TRBJ2-7; D call uncertain. CDR3 length: 14 amino acids. V was trimmed by 0 bases and J by 2 bases, leaving 8 bases between them. The germline V gene has CDR1 SGHTA and CDR2 FQGNSA.